A selection of T cell receptor beta chains follows, all from one sample in a study of blood T cells in healthy people across ages. TCRdb re-derived calls from the 5' RACE reads in MiXCR, one entry per CDR3 protein. Among 1.5 million to 2 million distinct CDR3 sequences listed, roughly 30% were seen once. Sequencing used blood. These receptors were obtained from a woman in her twenties or thirties in good health. Each CDR3 is given with its conserved first and last residue. The D gene is left open where the match is weak. Clone size is stated in some rows and not others, as once, few, many or a class when expanded.

-,TRBD1,16,TRBV5-1,TRBJ1-4,TGCGCCAGCAAGGGACAGGGCGTAGCAACTAATGAAAAACTGTTTTTT,CASKGQGVATNEKLFF
-,-,14,TRBV6-1,TRBJ2-3,TGTGCCAGCAGTGACAGGGGACCTGCAGATACGCAGTATTTT,CASSDRGPADTQYF
-,-,15,TRBV7-2,TRBJ1-5,TGTGCCAGCAGCTCCGGGTCTAATAATAATCAGCCCCAGCATTTT,CASSSGSNNNQPQHF
-,-,16,TRBV7-3,TRBJ2-5,TGTGCCAGCAGCTTTACGGGCGCCAGGGCGGAGGAGACCCAGTACTTC,CASSFTGARAEETQYF
few,TRBD2,16,TRBV7-9,TRBJ2-1,TGTGCCAGCAGGTACGCCGGGACTAGCTTCTTCAATGAGCAGTTCTTC,CASRYAGTSFFNEQFF
-,-,15,TRBV2,TRBJ2-2,TGTGCCAGCAGGGACACCGACACGAACACCGGGGAGCTGTTTTTT,CASRDTDTNTGELFF
many,-,15,TRBV7-2,TRBJ2-7,TGTGCCAGCAGCTTAGGTACTCCTTCGGCCTACGAGCAGTACTTC,CASSLGTPSAYEQYF
-,TRBD2,18,TRBV29-1,TRBJ2-7,TGCAGCGTTGATAGACTAGCGGGGAAAAACCCAAGAACCTACGAGCAGTACTTC,CSVDRLAGKNPRTYEQYF
-,-,14,TRBV7-8,TRBJ2-5,TGTGCCAGCGACTATAGGGGGGGGCTGGAGACCCAGTACTTC,CASDYRGGLETQYF
few,-,12,TRBV7-2,TRBJ2-3,TGTGCCTCCCAGCTAGGGCTCGATACGCAGTATTTT,CASQLGLDTQYF
-,-,14,TRBV20-1,TRBJ1-2,TGCAGTGCTATTATCGGGGCCCTTGACTATGGCTACACCTTC,CSAIIGALDYGYTF
many,TRBD1,15,TRBV12-3/TRBV12-4,TRBJ2-7,TGTGCCAGCAGCAACAAAGGACAGGGTAGCTACGAGCAGTACTTC,CASSNKGQGSYEQYF